Each of the 21 T cell receptor beta chains below was sequenced from the same sample in a study of blood T cell repertoires in COVID-19. The data were produced by immunoSEQ multiplex PCR, yet TCRdb's version contains in-frame clones alone and is incomplete. The table records 98,000 or so clones, about nine tenths of them present only once. The sequencing sample was made of peripheral blood. Receptors originate from a human donor in a cohort sampled during active COVID-19.

V gene TRBV28 combines with J gene TRBJ2-6; perhaps TRBD1 as D (5 bases). Germline V CDR1 and CDR2: MDHEN, SYDVKM. Deletions cut 3 bases from V and 4 bases from J, with 16 bases between. This CDR3 has 17 residues. CDR3: CASSFAIQGAGANVLTF. The CDR3 DNA sequence: TGTGCCAGCAGTTTTGCCATCCAGGGTGCCGGGGCCAACGTCCTGACTTTC.

The rearrangement joins TRBV4-2 to TRBJ1-5, with D hard to call. V lost 1 base to trimming and J lost 0 bases, with 4 bases between them. This CDR3 is built from 14 residues. Germline CDR1 LGHNA, CDR2 YNFKEQ. The chain's CDR3 is CASSQVISNQPQHF. The CDR3 DNA reads as TGTGCCAGCAGCCAAGTCATTAGCAATCAGCCCCAGCATTTT.

The J gene is TRBJ2-7, the V gene TRBV6-5; 7 nucleotides agree with TRBD1. With 5 bases clipped from V and 7 bases from J, the junction kept 11 bases outside the gene matches. Germline CDR1 reads MNHEY; CDR2 reads SVGAGI. The CDR3 is 14 amino acids. The CDR3 spells CASSLTGTLGEQYF. CDR3 DNA: TGTGCCAGCAGTCTGACAGGGACCCTTGGTGAGCAGTACTTC.

The chain couples TRBV18 to TRBJ2-6; D is unresolved. The CDR3 has 15 amino acids. Germline assignment: CDR1 KGHSH and CDR2 LQKENI. Trimming stripped 3 bases from V and 4 bases from J, with 10 bases between. CDR3 DNA sequence: TGTGCCAGCTCACCGAGAGTTTCAGGGGCCAACGTCCTGACTTTC. Translation: CASSPRVSGANVLTF.

The chain combines TRBV5-1 with TRBJ1-2; no clear D gene. Germline V gives CDR1 SGHRS, CDR2 YFSETQ. The CDR3 length is 13 residues. Trimming removed 1 base from V and 3 bases from J, with 7 bases in between. The CDR3 DNA reads as TGCGCCAGCAGCTTGCTCGCGGACTATGGCTACACCTTC. Translating it yields CASSLLADYGYTF.

The rearrangement links TRBV12-5 to TRBJ2-7; TRBD2 might be the D (5 bases). CDR3 length equals 15 residues. V lost 7 bases and J 0 bases, leaving 16 bases between the germline ends. Germline loops: CDR1 LGHNT, CDR2 FRNRAP. As DNA, the CDR3 is TGTGCTAGTGATAAACCTAAACGGGACTCCTACGAGCAGTACTTC. Amino acid sequence: CASDKPKRDSYEQYF.

The V and J genes are TRBV6-5 and TRBJ2-5; D perhaps matches TRBD2 (6 bases). The CDR3 is made up of 15 amino acids. Trimming left V 7 bases short and J 4 bases short, with 19 bases between. Germline CDR1 reads MNHEY; CDR2 reads SVGAGI. The CDR3 is CASTMGLLGSETQYF. The CDR3 nucleotides are TGTGCCAGCACCATGGGACTTCTGGGCTCAGAGACCCAGTACTTC.

The rearrangement uses TRBV6-1 and TRBJ2-5; 7 bases map to TRBD1. V was clipped by 2 bases and J by 5 bases; unmatched bases: 8. The CDR3 extends over 15 amino acids. Germline V CDR1 and CDR2: MNHNS, SASEGT. Here the CDR3 DNA reads TGTGCCAGCAGTGAACCCGGGACAGTTGGGGAGACCCAGTACTTC. Translation gives CASSEPGTVGETQYF.

This clone was picked up a small number of times. V usage is TRBV5-1 and J usage is TRBJ2-1; D is unresolved. Between the trimmed V and J ends, which lost 0 bases and 9 bases, there was a span of 10 bases. Germline V gene sequence: CDR1 SGHRS, CDR2 YFSETQ. The CDR3 consists of 13 residues. The CDR3 sequence: CASSLAETGEQFF. The CDR3 bases are TGCGCCAGCAGCTTGGCCGAAACTGGTGAGCAGTTCTTC.

This clone has a single count. The chain uses TRBV6-1 and TRBJ2-7; D is unclear. Germline-derived CDR1 and CDR2 are MNHNS and SASEGT. V lost 2 bases to trimming and J lost 4 bases, with 12 bases between them. This CDR3 has 14 amino acids. The CDR3, as DNA: TGTGCCAGCAGTGAATGGCACCGATCTTACGAGCAGTACTTC. This gives the protein CASSEWHRSYEQYF.

The rearrangement uses TRBV9 and TRBJ2-7; TRBD1 agrees at 8 bases. Germline lookup yields CDR1 SGDLS and CDR2 YYNGEE. V lost 7 bases and J lost 0; bases outside the gene matches: 3. The CDR3 is made up of 13 amino acids. CDR3 DNA sequence: TGTGCCAGCTCTCAGGGGGCCTCCTACGAGCAGTACTTC. Its translation: CASSQGASYEQYF. The full variable domain, rest sourced from reference TRBV9 and TRBJ2-7, is DSGVTQTPKHLITATGQRVTLRCSPRSGDLSVYWYQQSLDQGLQFLIQYYNGEERAKGNILERFSAQQFPDLHSELNLSSLELGDSALYFCASSQGASYEQYFGPGTRLTVT.

V gene TRBV5-5 combines with J gene TRBJ2-7; D gene uncertain. Looked up from germline, CDR1 is SGHKS and CDR2 is YYEKEE (reference sequence). Trimming pared 2 bases from V and 0 bases from J, leaving 9 bases between. The CDR3 consists of 14 residues. As DNA, the CDR3 is TGTGCCAGCAGCTTCGGCGGCAGCTCCTACGAGCAGTACTTC. This translates into CASSFGGSSYEQYF.

In its sample, this clone was seen once. The chain couples TRBV5-1 to TRBJ1-2, with a possible D match to TRBD1 (5 bases). Germline V gene sequence: CDR1 SGHRS, CDR2 YFSETQ. The CDR3 length is 18 residues. V was shortened by 4 bases and J by 2 bases, with 24 bases between the two germline ends. CDR3 sequence reads: CASSGGDRTVTINYGYTF. In DNA, the CDR3 is TGCGCCAGCAGCGGGGGGGACCGAACCGTCACTATCAACTATGGCTACACCTTC.

The V call is TRBV14, the J call TRBJ2-1; perhaps TRBD2 as D (7 bases). The CDR3 length is 20 residues. V was trimmed by 4 bases and J by 4 bases, leaving 29 bases between them. Germline CDR1 and CDR2: SGHDN and FVKESK. The CDR3 loop is CASSPHLGGVGSGAYNEQFF. The CDR3 DNA follows: TGTGCCAGCAGCCCTCATCTAGGGGGGGTCGGGTCTGGGGCTTACAATGAGCAGTTCTTC.

This chain uses TRBV10-1 with TRBJ2-4; TRBD1 agrees at 10 bases. J gave up 7 bases and V 6 bases, and 9 bases lay outside the gene matches. There are 15 residues in the CDR3. Germline values: CDR1 WNHNN, CDR2 SYGVQD (reference sequence). The CDR3 nucleotides read TGCGCCAGCAGCCCAGGAGGACAGGGGGAGAACATTCAGTACTTC. Residues: CASSPGGQGENIQYF.

The chain recombines TRBV19 with TRBJ2-7; 7 positions match TRBD1. The J segment lost 3 bases and the V segment lost 6 bases, leaving 5 bases of the junction unmatched. CDR3 length: 13 amino acids. Per germline, CDR1 LNHDA and CDR2 SQIVND (reference sequence). In nucleotides, the CDR3 is TGTGCCAGTAGCCCTGACAGGGACTACGAGCAGTACTTC. This gives the protein CASSPDRDYEQYF.

This clone was observed once. J is TRBJ2-5 and V is TRBV14, with 8 positions matching TRBD2. The CDR3 contains 16 residues. The J segment lost 4 bases and the V segment lost 6 bases, leaving 13 bases of the junction unmatched. Germline V gene data show CDR1 as SGHDN and CDR2 as FVKESK. The CDR3 loop is CASSLSSGGLGETQYF. The CDR3 region has the DNA TGTGCCAGCAGTCTCTCGAGCGGGGGCCTAGGAGAGACCCAGTACTTC.

This clone came up a few times. The chain uses TRBV10-1 and TRBJ1-3; TRBD1 matches at 8 bases. This CDR3 is 14 amino acids long. Per the germline V gene, CDR1 is WNHNN and CDR2 is SYGVQD (reference sequence). J lost 2 bases, V lost 6 bases, and 3 bases had no gene match. CDR3 in amino acids: CASSSGQAGNTIYF. CDR3 sequence (DNA): TGCGCCAGCAGCTCGGGACAGGCTGGAAACACCATATATTTT.

J is TRBJ2-3 and V is TRBV18; D is uncertain. Between the trimmed V and J ends, which lost 2 bases and 4 bases, there was a span of 10 bases. The CDR3 extends over 14 amino acids. Germline V gene data show CDR1 as KGHSH and CDR2 as LQKENI. CDR3 sequence reads: CASSPVAFADTQYF. The CDR3 DNA sequence: TGTGCCAGCTCACCAGTAGCATTCGCAGATACGCAGTATTTT. Based on the CDR3 plus reference TRBV18 and TRBJ2-3, the full variable domain is NAGVMQNPRHLVRRRGQEARLRCSPMKGHSHVYWYRQLPEEGLKFMVYLQKENIIDESGMPKERFSAEFPKEGPSILRIQQVVRGDSAAYFCASSPVAFADTQYFGPGTRLTVL.

This chain uses TRBV30 with TRBJ1-1; the D gene is possibly TRBD1 (5 bases). The CDR3 length is 12 residues. Germline V lookup: CDR1 GTSNPN, CDR2 SVGIG (reference sequence). The V end was cut by 3 bases, the J end by 5 bases, with 10 bases between. As DNA, the CDR3 is TGTGCCTGGAGCAGGGCGAGGACTGAAGCTTTCTTT. Amino acid sequence: CAWSRARTEAFF.

The chain links TRBV24-1 to TRBJ2-2, with 11 positions matching TRBD2. The CDR3 has 18 residues. V lost 8 bases and J lost 0; bases outside the gene matches: 10. Germline CDR1 reads KGHDR; CDR2 reads SFDVKD. The CDR3 sequence is CATTGGLAGGANTGELFF. CDR3 DNA: TGTGCCACCACTGGAGGGCTAGCGGGGGGCGCGAACACCGGGGAGCTGTTTTTT.